This TCR beta chain was recorded in a study of cytomegalovirus exposure and HLA in healthy donors. Regarding the study as a whole: An analysis done earlier found most TCR beta V segments productive about 90% or about 30% of the time.

The CDR3 covers 14 residues. J gave up 7 bases and V 8 bases, and 12 bases lay outside the gene matches. Germline lookup yields CDR1 ENHRY and CDR2 SYGVKD. A note on this clone: Its antigen is not identified.

Primers included in the PCR were 60 Vbeta and 13 Jbeta primers. Original processing notes: Per a later analysis, the number of unique TCR beta chains was around 80 million, of which roughly 9.9 million were shared. Data came from immunoSEQ multiplex PCR; TCRdb stores just in-frame clones and leaves some out. From that table come the V and J calls and clone size; the DNA was used to work out D and trimming. The sample includes approximately 100,000 clones, around three quarters of them seen just once. The receptor was isolated from a female donor in good health and CMV-seropositive. The genes are TRBV10-3 and TRBJ2-7; 9 bases match TRBD1. Sequenced input: PBMCs. Here the CDR3 DNA reads TGTGCCATCGGGGGGGGACAGGGAAAGAGGGAGCAGTACTTC. This translates into CAIGGGQGKREQYF.